Listed here are 2 T cell receptor beta chains from one sample, sequenced in a study of radiotherapy plus CTLA-4 blockade in lung cancer. Some clones are missing from TCRdb's copy, which holds only in-frame ones; the method was immunoSEQ multiplex PCR. The table includes about 99,000 clones, about 86% detected once. This material consisted of peripheral blood, taken from a patient treated with radiotherapy plus ipilimumab. The receptors here all came from a human donor with non-small cell lung cancer that progressed on radiotherapy plus ipilimumab.

The rearrangement joins TRBV18 to TRBJ1-2; D is ambiguous. The V gene's germline CDR1 is KGHSH and CDR2 LQKENI. The V end lost 0 bases, the J end lost 6 bases, and 8 bases lay between the germline ends. The CDR3 length is 13 residues. The CDR3 loop is CASSPPGRDGYTF. The DNA for the CDR3 is TGTGCCAGCTCACCACCCGGGAGGGATGGCTACACCTTC.

This clone has just a few counts. The V and J genes are TRBV7-2 and TRBJ1-2; TRBD1 is a possible D gene (5 bases). There are 14 residues in the CDR3. The V gene's germline CDR1 is SGHTA and CDR2 FQGNSA. Trimming took off 3 bases at V and 4 bases at J, with 12 bases between the two ends. CDR3 in amino acids: CASSFGGVGYGYTF. The CDR3 coding sequence is TGTGCCAGCAGCTTTGGGGGAGTAGGCTATGGCTACACCTTC.